Presented here are 12 T cell receptor beta chains from one specimen sequenced in a study of PD-1 blockade in classical Hodgkin lymphoma. Specified time point: cycle 4 day 1 (C4D1), after 6 weeks of nivolumab. All patients relapsed after autologous stem cell transplantation, and brentuximab vedotin exposure varied. The investigators isolated CD8+ T cells from thawed PBMCs using magnetic negative selection. The assay was immunoSEQ multiplex PCR, and TCRdb's table has in-frame clones only and misses some. Of about 19,000 clones listed, about 87% were seen once; the top ten hold 4.5% to 6.5%. The sample here was CD8+ T cells from blood, taken before the fourth cycle of nivolumab. These receptor sequences come from a human donor with classical Hodgkin lymphoma.

This chain links TRBV4-1 with TRBJ1-1; a weak D match, TRBD1 (6 bases). Trimming took off 3 bases at V and 3 bases at J, with 20 bases between the two ends. Germline assignment: CDR1 MGHRA and CDR2 YSYEKL. This CDR3 contains 17 residues. The CDR3 loop is CASSHPTGLFEDTEAFF. The CDR3, as DNA: TGCGCCAGCAGCCACCCCACAGGGCTTTTCGAGGACACTGAAGCTTTCTTT.

The rearrangement joins TRBV28 to TRBJ2-7; D perhaps matches TRBD2 (5 bases). Trimming took 1 base from V and 7 from J, leaving 14 bases between them. This CDR3 has 14 residues. Germline V gives CDR1 MDHEN, CDR2 SYDVKM. The CDR3 nucleotides read TGTGCCAGCAGTTTATTGGAACGGACGGGGGAGCAGTACTTC. Its translation is CASSLLERTGEQYF.

The chain links TRBV28 to TRBJ2-3; D remains unclear. There are 12 residues in the CDR3. Trimming pared 5 bases from V and 5 bases from J, leaving 8 bases between. Germline V gene sequence: CDR1 MDHEN, CDR2 SYDVKM. The CDR3 region has the DNA TGTGCCAGCAGTCCCGCCGTAGATACGCAGTATTTT. Its protein product is CASSPAVDTQYF.

The chain carries TRBV2 and TRBJ2-7; D uncertain. V was pared by 7 bases and J by 1 base, with 8 bases between. Germline-derived CDR1 and CDR2 are SNHLY and FYNNEI. The CDR3 length is 12 residues. The CDR3 region is CASKLVSYEQYF. The CDR3 DNA is TGTGCCAGCAAGTTGGTATCCTACGAGCAGTACTTC.

The chain combines TRBV11-2 with TRBJ2-7; possibly TRBD1 for D (6 bases). The CDR3 extends over 16 amino acids. Trimming stripped 1 base from V and 7 bases from J, with 20 bases between. Germline loops: CDR1 SGHAT, CDR2 FQNNGV. The CDR3 reads CASSLGTDRSPVEQYF. CDR3 nucleotide sequence: TGTGCCAGCAGCTTAGGAACTGACAGGTCGCCGGTTGAGCAGTACTTC.

The V and J genes are TRBV28 and TRBJ2-7; TRBD1 aligns across 8 bases. The CDR3 length is 13 residues. J gave up 4 bases and V 10 bases, and 9 bases lay outside the gene matches. The germline V gene has CDR1 MDHEN and CDR2 SYDVKM. This CDR3 reads CATLRTGNYEQYF. As DNA, the CDR3 is TGTGCCACTTTACGGACAGGGAATTACGAGCAGTACTTC.

The chain combines TRBV7-8 with TRBJ2-1, with D perhaps TRBD1 or TRBD2 (5 bases each). This CDR3 has 15 amino acids. Germline assignment: CDR1 SGHVS and CDR2 FQNEAQ. V shed 2 bases and J shed 6 bases, with 14 bases lying between them. The CDR3 DNA follows: TGTGCCAGCAGCTTAAGGGCAGGGAGTAGCAATGAGCAGTTCTTC. Encoded protein: CASSLRAGSSNEQFF. The full variable domain, in which reference TRBV7-8 and TRBJ2-1 provide the parts outside the CDR3, is GAGVSQSPRYKVAKRGQDVALRCDPISGHVSLFWYQQALGQGPEFLTYFQNEAQLDKSGLPSDRFFAERPEGSVSTLKIQRTQQEDSAVYLCASSLRAGSSNEQFFGPGTRLTVL.

The rearrangement uses TRBV25-1 and TRBJ1-1; no clear D. Germline V lookup: CDR1 MGHDK, CDR2 SYGVNS. CDR3 length: 12 residues. Trimming shortened V by 1 base and J by 3 bases, and 3 bases separated the two germline ends. The CDR3 loop is CASSELDTEAFF. DNA of the CDR3: TGTGCCAGCAGTGAATTGGACACTGAAGCTTTCTTT.

The chain carries TRBV7-4 and TRBJ2-1; 8 bases line up with TRBD2. With V trimmed by 8 bases and J by 8 bases, 17 bases remained unmatched. The CDR3 has 16 amino acids. Germline values: CDR1 SGHVT, CDR2 SQSDAQ. The CDR3 region has the DNA TGTGCCAGCCCCGGCGGGGGGCAAAGGGAGGGCGATGAGCAGTTCTTC. Its translation is CASPGGGQREGDEQFF.

The rearrangement links TRBV9 to TRBJ2-3, with 9 bases fitting TRBD2. The CDR3 is 17 residues long. Germline lookup yields CDR1 SGDLS and CDR2 YYNGEE. V dropped 3 bases and J dropped 3; count of bases not matched to a gene: 11. The chain's CDR3 is CASSGALGREGTDTQYF. The CDR3 nucleotides read TGTGCCAGCAGCGGAGCCCTCGGGCGGGAGGGGACAGATACGCAGTATTTT.

The rearrangement joins TRBV7-9 to TRBJ2-1; 10 bases fit TRBD1. The CDR3 is 16 residues long. Germline loops: CDR1 SEHNR, CDR2 FQNEAQ (reference sequence). The V segment lost 5 bases and the J segment 4 bases; nucleotides outside the gene matches: 8. The CDR3 nucleotides are TGTGCCAGCAGCCCACCGGGACAGGGGCGTTACAATGAGCAGTTCTTC. As protein: CASSPPGQGRYNEQFF.

The V call is TRBV27, the J call TRBJ1-2, with TRBD1 matching 9 bases. The germline CDR1 and CDR2 sequences are MNHEY and SMNVEV (reference sequence). V lost 6 bases, J lost 3 bases, and 8 bases stayed unmatched. The CDR3 runs to 15 residues. CDR3 residues: CASRGTGPFYYGYTF. DNA of the CDR3: TGTGCCAGCAGAGGGACAGGGCCTTTTTACTATGGCTACACCTTC.